This TCR beta chain appears in the sequencing data of a study of tumor and adjacent non-tumor tissue in lung cancer. Looking at the study overall: There were some 11 adenocarcinoma, a couple of squamous cell carcinoma and 1 small cell lung cancer cases. Each sample yielded about 4.17 million productive TCRbeta reads on average.

RNA was extracted from bulk tissue without any cell sorting. Concerning this clonotype: The CDR3 end shows no conserved phenylalanine or tryptophan, and so a read error is likely.

TCRbeta libraries were built with three rounds of nested PCR, modified from ARM-PCR. TCRdb passed the multiplex PCR reads through MiXCR, listing each CDR3 protein once. The table lists more than 70,000 distinct CDR3 sequences, around two thirds of them singletons. The germline CDR1 and CDR2 sequences are MNHEY and SVGEGT. The CDR3 has 15 amino acids. The receptor was isolated from a man between 65 and 85 years old with non-small cell lung cancer. The chain has TRBV6-2 or TRBV6-3 and TRBJ1-1; no clear D. Specimen: lung tumor tissue. This CDR3 reads CASSSPGYGNTVAFS. The CDR3 DNA reads TGTGCCAGCAGTTCCCCCGGATATGGGAACACTGTAGCTTTCTCT.